The rows below give T cell receptor beta chains drawn from one sample of a study of T cells in localized non-small cell lung cancer. Only in-frame clones appear in the TCRdb table, and some are missing; sequencing was by immunoSEQ multiplex PCR. This table holds about 91,000 clones, approximately 86% found once. The specimen was peripheral blood, collected before any cancer treatment. These receptors all stem from a man aged 35 to 70 with stage I squamous cell lung carcinoma. Each CDR3 is given with its conserved first and last residue. A D gene is named only where the DNA matches it firmly.

j_call d_call v_call cdr3_aa
TRBJ2-5 . TRBV5-1 CASNRLGGPRETQYF
TRBJ1-1 TRBD1 TRBV5-1 CASSLGDRGIDTEAFF
TRBJ2-7 . TRBV18 CASSPRGASYEQYF
TRBJ2-2 . TRBV7-2 CASSLQLTGELFF
TRBJ1-5 . TRBV10-3 CAISTGGGNGQPQHF
TRBJ1-2 . TRBV7-3 CASSPGHRDYGYTF
TRBJ1-5 . TRBV6-1 CASSDSSPQHF
TRBJ1-2 . TRBV4-2 CASSQDQGVRSGYTF
TRBJ1-3 . TRBV6-1 CASISRTRPWDTIYF
TRBJ1-4 . TRBV5-1 CASSFEPGIGNEKLFF
TRBJ2-7 TRBD2 TRBV6-1 CASSVSSGSSYEQYF
TRBJ1-2 . TRBV2 CASSGQSVYGYTF
TRBJ1-4 . TRBV5-5 CASSFATVRNEKLFF
TRBJ1-6 . TRBV27 CASSLSSSYNSPLHF
TRBJ2-1 TRBD2 TRBV27 CASSFSGANYNEQFF
TRBJ2-7 . TRBV5-1 CASSQIQTDYVQYF
TRBJ1-1 . TRBV6-6 CASSYPDVNEAFF
TRBJ1-6 . TRBV7-2 CASSLLRDHSPLHF
TRBJ1-4 . TRBV5-6 CASSFWDWNEKLFF
TRBJ2-7 . TRBV4-1 CASSQERFITCYEQYF
TRBJ1-3 . TRBV10-1 CASSESRGVYGNTIYF
TRBJ1-2 . TRBV7-6 CASSRETGLGYTF
TRBJ2-7 . TRBV7-6 CASSLDQGFYEQYF
TRBJ1-4 . TRBV4-1 CASARLLGEKLFF
TRBJ2-1 . TRBV6-6 CASSRGSSYNEQFF
TRBJ1-1 . TRBV4-1 CASSQTDFIRATEAFF
TRBJ1-3 TRBD1 TRBV7-2 CASSPSTGSGGNTIYF
TRBJ1-3 TRBD1 TRBV9 CASSGPGQISGNTIYF
TRBJ2-6 TRBD1 TRBV18 CASSPRQGASSGANVLTF
TRBJ2-7 TRBD1 TRBV5-1 CASSLDRGYEQYF
TRBJ1-2 . TRBV6-5 CASRQAYGYTF
TRBJ1-5 . TRBV7-9 CASSFGLGAQPQHF
TRBJ1-6 TRBD1 TRBV19 CASSPGTGYNSPLHF
TRBJ1-6 . TRBV2 CASSGVGGSNSPLHF
TRBJ1-1 TRBD1 TRBV5-4 CASSLPQGRYTEAFF
TRBJ2-3 . TRBV11-3 CASSLGQDTQYF
TRBJ2-5 . TRBV4-2 CASSQESRQETQYF
TRBJ1-1 . TRBV25-1 CASSDLGRDGAFF
TRBJ1-2 . TRBV18 CASSPPTGRGYGYTF
TRBJ1-2 . TRBV7-8 CASSLLPGPDYGYTF
TRBJ2-7 . TRBV28 CASSQLREQYF
TRBJ2-5 . TRBV14 CASSELGPLVGETQYF
TRBJ1-5 . TRBV7-8 CASSLSGTTDQPQHF
TRBJ1-3 . TRBV19 CASSRWGRPGNTIYF
TRBJ1-6 TRBD1 TRBV9 CASNRDRDNSPLHF
TRBJ2-3 . TRBV7-7 CASSLVFISKRHF
TRBJ1-5 TRBD1 TRBV6-1 CASTPGQGYNQPQHF
TRBJ1-5 TRBD1 TRBV4-1 CASSHHGQGDQPQHF
TRBJ1-2 . TRBV19 CASSPVAGANYGYTF
TRBJ2-7 . TRBV2 CASSKGGRLEQYF
TRBJ2-2 . TRBV5-1 CASSLRGNTGELFF
TRBJ2-2 TRBD2 TRBV7-3 CASSLTGLAGKSGELFF
TRBJ2-3 TRBD2 TRBV6-1 CASRTSGRTDTQYF
TRBJ2-7 . TRBV19 CASSMTGTRGLNEQYF
TRBJ1-4 . TRBV7-9 CASSLAIGAATNEKLFF